This T cell receptor beta chain was sequenced in a study of siplizumab effects on memory and regulatory T cells. Clones were read by immunoSEQ multiplex PCR, and TCRdb kept only the in-frame ones, dropping some. In the table there are 50,000 to 70,000 clones, about 96% of which are singletons. Trimming stripped 2 bases from V and 2 bases from J, with 10 bases between. Germline loops: CDR1 SGDLS, CDR2 YYNGEE. CDR3 size: 14 residues. Sequencing was carried out using naive CD8+ T cells sorted from blood. The gene calls are TRBV9 and TRBJ2-5; unclear D gene. This clonotype originated in a human donor in good health. The CDR3 region is CASSVFTTQETQYF. Here the CDR3 DNA reads TGTGCCAGCAGCGTCTTTACAACTCAAGAGACCCAGTACTTC.